One and the same sample provided the 14 T cell receptor beta chains below, sequenced in a study of Ad26.COV2.S vaccination and SARS-CoV-2 variants. Data came from immunoSEQ multiplex PCR; TCRdb stores just in-frame clones and leaves some out. The sample has around 370,000 clones, more than 75% seen once. This sample's treatment: roughly 19 received Ad26.COV2.S at low or high dose, single or two shots; 5 received placebo; per-sample allocation not given. Material that was analyzed had been drawn on day 63 after the first vaccine or placebo injection. Sequences were derived from peripheral blood, sampled in a trial of Ad26.COV2.S vaccine versus placebo. Source of these receptors: a person between 18 and 60 years old who received the Ad26.COV2.S COVID-19 vaccine or a placebo.

The chain links TRBV7-8 to TRBJ1-1; D not certain. Between the trimmed V and J ends, which lost 6 bases and 4 bases, there was a span of 18 bases. The CDR3 sequence is 15 residues long. Germline CDR1 is SGHVS and CDR2 is FQNEAQ. The CDR3 sequence is CASRSYGREGTEAFF. The DNA for the CDR3 is TGTGCCAGCAGGTCCTACGGGCGGGAGGGCACTGAAGCTTTCTTT.

The chain employs TRBV25-1 and TRBJ2-7; 7 bases map to TRBD2. The CDR3 loop spans 15 amino acids. With V trimmed by 6 bases and J by 0 bases, 8 bases remained unmatched. Germline V gives CDR1 MGHDK, CDR2 SYGVNS. CDR3: CASRGTGGGSYEQYF. The CDR3 DNA reads as TGTGCCAGCAGAGGGACTGGCGGGGGCTCCTACGAGCAGTACTTC.

This chain uses TRBV4-3 with TRBJ2-7, with D unclear. The germline V gene encodes CDR1 LGHNA and CDR2 YSLEER. V was trimmed by 1 base and J by 3 bases, leaving 13 bases between them. The CDR3 is made up of 15 amino acids. CDR3 sequence reads: CASSQVLKANYEQYF. The CDR3 nucleotides are TGCGCCAGCAGCCAAGTTCTAAAGGCCAACTACGAGCAGTACTTC.

The genes are TRBV2 and TRBJ1-2; perhaps TRBD1 as D (6 bases). The germline CDR1 and CDR2 sequences are SNHLY and FYNNEI. The V end was cut by 5 bases, the J end by 7 bases, with 11 bases between. The CDR3 totals 12 residues. CDR3 region: CASSQQGSGYTF. CDR3 DNA sequence: TGTGCCAGCAGTCAACAGGGTTCTGGCTACACCTTC.

J is TRBJ1-1 and V is TRBV7-2; 8 bases are a match to TRBD1. The CDR3 totals 14 residues. The germline gives CDR1 SGHTA, CDR2 FQGNSA. V gave up 5 bases and J gave up 8 bases; unmatched junction bases: 10. The CDR3 sequence: CASSRSRGLREAFF. CDR3 bases: TGTGCCAGCAGCAGGAGCAGGGGGCTAAGGGAAGCTTTCTTT. Combining the CDR3 with reference TRBV7-2 and TRBJ1-1 gives the whole variable domain GAGVSQSPSNKVTEKGKDVELRCDPISGHTALYWYRQSLGQGLEFLIYFQGNSAPDKSGLPSDRFSAERTGGSVSTLTIQRTQQEDSAVYLCASSRSRGLREAFFGQGTRLTVV.

This chain links TRBV4-1 with TRBJ2-5; maybe TRBD1 (6 bases). This CDR3 spans 16 amino acids. V dropped 0 bases and J dropped 5 bases, with 16 bases sitting between them. Germline V lookup: CDR1 MGHRA, CDR2 YSYEKL. This chain's CDR3 is CASSQDSLQGGETQYF. The CDR3 region has the DNA TGCGCCAGCAGCCAAGACAGTTTACAGGGTGGCGAGACCCAGTACTTC.

This rearrangement joins TRBV6-5 to TRBJ1-2; D perhaps matches TRBD1 (6 bases). The V end was cut by 7 bases, the J end by 3 bases, with 12 bases between. The CDR3 sequence is 13 residues long. Germline-derived CDR1 and CDR2 are MNHEY and SVGAGI. CDR3 sequence reads: CASIKQGDYGYTF. The CDR3 DNA reads as TGTGCCAGCATCAAACAGGGAGACTATGGCTACACCTTC.

The chain uses TRBV19 and TRBJ2-7; D tentatively fits TRBD1 or TRBD2 (6 bases each). Germline-derived CDR1 and CDR2 are LNHDA and SQIVND (reference sequence). The V gene lost 4 bases and the J gene lost 2 bases, with 15 bases spanning the gap. CDR3 length equals 15 residues. DNA of the CDR3: TGTGCCAGTAGTAGGGAGGAGACAGGACCCTACGAGCAGTACTTC. Its protein product is CASSREETGPYEQYF.

For the CDR3, the DNA is TGTGCCAGCAGCCAAGATCTCGGGGGGTTCTCTGGAAACACCATATATTTT. This encodes CASSQDLGGFSGNTIYF. J is TRBJ1-3 and V is TRBV14, with D possibly matching TRBD1 (5 bases). Trimming pared 0 bases from V and 0 bases from J, leaving 12 bases between. The germline V gene has CDR1 SGHDN and CDR2 FVKESK. This CDR3 is built from 17 residues.

The rearrangement joins TRBV11-3 to TRBJ2-2, with 8 bases that match TRBD2. The CDR3 runs 15 residues. The germline gives CDR1 SGHNT, CDR2 YENEEA. With 0 bases clipped from V and 6 bases from J, the junction kept 3 bases outside the gene matches. The CDR3 DNA reads TGTGCCAGCAGCTTAGAGGCGGGGGGTTCCGGGGAGCTGTTTTTT. Its protein product is CASSLEAGGSGELFF.

The gene calls are TRBV5-1 and TRBJ2-5, with D unresolved. Germline CDR1 reads SGHRS; CDR2 reads YFSETQ. The CDR3 loop spans 12 amino acids. The V and J ends lost 4 bases and 0 bases respectively, with 4 bases between them. CDR3 protein: CASSPNQETQYF. As DNA, the CDR3 is TGCGCCAGCAGCCCGAACCAAGAGACCCAGTACTTC.

The chain joins TRBV5-4 to TRBJ2-3; perhaps TRBD2 as D (6 bases). The CDR3 runs 14 residues. The germline V and J ends were trimmed by 7 bases and 2 bases, with 14 bases remaining between them. The germline gives CDR1 SGHNT, CDR2 YYREEE (reference sequence). The CDR3 protein is CASGTGGYTDTQYF. DNA of the CDR3: TGTGCCAGCGGTACCGGGGGATACACAGATACGCAGTATTTT.

The chain combines TRBV20-1 with TRBJ1-1; 7 bases are a match to TRBD1. The CDR3 loop spans 12 amino acids. V gave up 3 bases and J gave up 6 bases; unmatched junction bases: 4. Germline V lookup: CDR1 DFQATT, CDR2 SNEGSKA (reference sequence). For the CDR3, the DNA is TGCAGTGCTAGTCAGGGGGTCGCTGAAGCTTTCTTT. Its translation: CSASQGVAEAFF.

The table lists this clone with a few counts. The chain joins TRBV10-3 to TRBJ2-7; no clear D gene. CDR1 and CDR2 (germline): ENHRY, SYGVKD. The germline V and J ends were trimmed by 0 bases and 0 bases, with 9 bases remaining between them. There are 15 residues in the CDR3. CDR3 amino acids: CAISESWAVSYEQYF. As DNA, the CDR3 is TGTGCCATCAGTGAGTCCTGGGCCGTCTCCTACGAGCAGTACTTC.